This TCR beta chain comes out of a study of somatic mutations in cytotoxic T cells in rheumatoid arthritis. Study-wide background: Some V beta antibody-stained T-cell populations were flow-sorted at nearly 100% purity, including V beta1+ cells sequenced for TCRB. Broader study findings: For about an eighth of the 65 patients, a single CD8+ clone accounted for more than 20% of CD8+ cells. Increasing age coincided with elevated CD8+ clonality among rheumatoid arthritis patients, though not among healthy controls.

J lost 10 bases, V lost 4 bases, and 16 bases had no gene match. Germline V lookup: CDR1 SGDLS, CDR2 YYNGEE. The CDR3 spans 16 residues. Profiled with immunoSEQ multiplex PCR; TCRdb holds only in-frame clones, not every one. The data contain about 20,000 clones, 80% to 90% of them seen just once; the ten biggest clones take up 15%. Positive magnetic bead selection separated CD4+ and CD8+ cells, and flow cytometry confirmed purity. By frequency in the sample, this clone is medium-sized. What it binds is unknown. The rearrangement joins TRBV9 to TRBJ1-3; TRBD1 matches 8 bases. The clonotype originates from a man aged 35 to 55 in good health. The sample was CD8+ T cells sorted from blood. The CDR3 DNA is TGTGCCAGCAGCAACAGGGGGGCAGCTCCTGGAAGTACCATATATTTT. Translated, it gives CASSNRGAAPGSTIYF.